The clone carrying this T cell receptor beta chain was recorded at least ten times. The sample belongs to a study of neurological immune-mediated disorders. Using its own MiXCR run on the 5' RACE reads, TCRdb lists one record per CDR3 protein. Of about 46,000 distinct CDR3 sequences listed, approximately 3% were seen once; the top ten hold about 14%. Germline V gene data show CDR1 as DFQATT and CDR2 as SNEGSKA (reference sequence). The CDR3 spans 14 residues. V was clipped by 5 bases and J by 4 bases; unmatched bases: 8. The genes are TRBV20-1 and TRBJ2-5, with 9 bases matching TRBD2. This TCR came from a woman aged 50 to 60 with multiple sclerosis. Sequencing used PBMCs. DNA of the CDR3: TGCAGTGCTGTCCGCGGCGGGAGGGTAGAGACCCAGTACTTC. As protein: CSAVRGGRVETQYF.